This T cell receptor beta chain was found in a study of blood T cell repertoires in COVID-19. Authors' methods: Amplified reference gene primers provided the basis for estimating nucleated cell counts. Method: immunoSEQ multiplex PCR; TCRdb's copy keeps in-frame clones and lacks some. That table gives V, J and clone size, and the DNA gave D and trimming. The sample lists 400,000 to 500,000 clones; about 88% were seen once. Recruits, aged roughly 18 to 100 years, lived in around 24 US areas. The study assigned cohorts using participant-reported clinical history. The source of this sequence is a woman younger than 35 who had been exposed to COVID-19. Sequenced material: PBMCs or T cells enriched from blood (not recorded which).

The CDR3 loop reads CASRPNRGRRNNNSPLHF. The CDR3 nucleotides read TGTGCCAGCAGACCCAACAGGGGGCGAAGGAATAATAATTCACCCCTCCACTTT. V gene TRBV3-1 (or the pseudogene TRBV3-2) combines with J gene TRBJ1-6; 9 bases line up with TRBD1. This CDR3 has 18 amino acids. V was clipped by 6 bases and J by 5 bases; unmatched bases: 14. Per germline, CDR1 LGHDT and CDR2 YNNKEL (reference sequence).